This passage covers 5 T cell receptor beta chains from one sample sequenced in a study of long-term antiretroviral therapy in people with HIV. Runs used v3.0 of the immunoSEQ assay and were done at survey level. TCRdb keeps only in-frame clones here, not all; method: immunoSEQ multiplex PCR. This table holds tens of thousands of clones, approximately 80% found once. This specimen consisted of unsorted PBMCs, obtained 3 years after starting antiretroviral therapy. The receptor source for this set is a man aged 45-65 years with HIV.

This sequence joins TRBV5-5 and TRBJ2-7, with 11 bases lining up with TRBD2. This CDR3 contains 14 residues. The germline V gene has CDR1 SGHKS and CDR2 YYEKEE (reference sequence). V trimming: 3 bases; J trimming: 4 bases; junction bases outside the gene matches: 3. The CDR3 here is CASSWGLAEYEQYF. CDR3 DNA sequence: TGTGCCAGCAGCTGGGGACTAGCGGAGTACGAGCAGTACTTC.

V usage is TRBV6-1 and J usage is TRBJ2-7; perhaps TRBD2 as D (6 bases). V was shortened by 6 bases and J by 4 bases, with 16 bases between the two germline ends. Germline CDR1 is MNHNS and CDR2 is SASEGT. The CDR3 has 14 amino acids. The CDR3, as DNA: TGTGCCAGCAGCCCGGGGGTGTCAGGGTACGAGCAGTACTTC. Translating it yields CASSPGVSGYEQYF.

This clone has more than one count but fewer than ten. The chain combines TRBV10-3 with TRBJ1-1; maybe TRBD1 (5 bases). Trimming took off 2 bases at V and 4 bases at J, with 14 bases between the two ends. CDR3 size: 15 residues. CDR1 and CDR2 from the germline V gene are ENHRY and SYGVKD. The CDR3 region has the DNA TGTGCCATCAGTGAGGCGGGAGGGGAGAGCACTGAAGCTTTCTTT. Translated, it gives CAISEAGGESTEAFF.

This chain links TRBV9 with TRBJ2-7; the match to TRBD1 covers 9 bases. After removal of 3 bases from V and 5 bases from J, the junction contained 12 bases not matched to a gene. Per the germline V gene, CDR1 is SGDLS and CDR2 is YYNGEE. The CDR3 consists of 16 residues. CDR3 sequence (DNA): TGTGCCAGCAGCGCCCGGACAGGGGTCCTCCGGGACGAGCAGTACTTC. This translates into CASSARTGVLRDEQYF.

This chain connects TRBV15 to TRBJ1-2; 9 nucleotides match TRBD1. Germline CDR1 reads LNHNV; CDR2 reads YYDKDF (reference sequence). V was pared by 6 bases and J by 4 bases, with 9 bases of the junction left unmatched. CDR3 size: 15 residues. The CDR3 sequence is CATSTRQGVFYGYTF. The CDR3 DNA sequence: TGTGCCACCAGTACAAGACAGGGGGTATTCTATGGCTACACCTTC.